One and the same sample provided the 5 T cell receptor beta chains below, sequenced in a study of T-cell reconstitution after alpha-beta-depleted transplantation in children. The authors prepared the TCRbeta library with unique molecular identifiers. TCRdb analysed the PCR reads with MiXCR anew, one entry per CDR3 protein. The table lists about 590,000 distinct CDR3 sequences, 10% to 15% of them singletons. Sequencing used PBMCs, mostly from graft donor cells, obtained 360 days after TCRalphabeta/CD19-depleted stem cell transplant. These TCRs come from a male patient between 5 and 17 years old who had a stem cell transplant for acute myeloid leukemia, so the T cells may come from the graft donor.

The chain links TRBV2 to TRBJ2-7; D is tentatively TRBD1 or TRBD2 (5 bases each). V lost 6 bases, J lost 2 bases, and 17 bases lay in between. The length of the CDR3 is 15 residues. The V gene's germline CDR1 is SNHLY and CDR2 FYNNEI. Here the CDR3 reads CASSGEGFLTYEQYF. The CDR3 coding sequence is TGTGCCAGCAGCGGAGAGGGGTTCCTCACCTACGAGCAGTACTTC.

This chain links TRBV6-2 or TRBV6-3 with TRBJ1-5, with TRBD1 matching over 7 bases. V shed 4 bases, J shed 9 bases, and the junction held 12 bases outside the gene matches. The germline CDR1 and CDR2 sequences are MNHEY and SVGEGT. The CDR3 is made up of 15 amino acids. In DNA, the CDR3 is TGTGCCAGCAGTTCCACCTCGACAGGGTTCTCGCCCCAGCATTTT. It encodes CASSSTSTGFSPQHF.

The V and J genes are TRBV28 and TRBJ2-5, with a possible D match to TRBD1 (6 bases). Trimming stripped 6 bases from V and 4 bases from J, with 18 bases between. Germline CDR1 reads MDHEN; CDR2 reads SYDVKM. The CDR3 covers 15 residues. CDR3 loop: CASSLRRGYRETQYF. In DNA, the CDR3 is TGTGCCAGCAGCCTACGAAGGGGGTATCGAGAGACCCAGTACTTC.

This clonotype was counted a few times. This rearrangement joins TRBV6-2 or TRBV6-3 to TRBJ2-7; 9 bases map to TRBD2. Looked up from germline, CDR1 is MNHEY and CDR2 is SVGEGT. CDR3 length: 15 residues. V was pared by 4 bases and J by 2 bases, with 6 bases of the junction left unmatched. The CDR3 spells CASSSRAGGTYEQYF. CDR3 DNA: TGTGCCAGCAGTTCCCGAGCGGGAGGTACCTACGAGCAGTACTTC.

The chain has TRBV20-1 and TRBJ2-7, with D possibly matching TRBD2 (5 bases). Per the germline V gene, CDR1 is DFQATT and CDR2 is SNEGSKA (reference sequence). CDR3 length equals 16 residues. Trimming pared 5 bases from V and 7 bases from J, leaving 27 bases between. The CDR3 sequence: CSAPPHISGSAVEQYF. The CDR3 DNA reads as TGCAGTGCTCCACCTCACATCTCGGGTAGCGCAGTGGAGCAGTACTTC.